This T cell receptor (beta chain) is from a study of blood T cell repertoires in COVID-19. On the study more broadly: T cells, B-cell-depleted T cells, or PBMCs supplied cDNA or gDNA.

The CDR3 runs 13 residues. From germline, CDR1 is SGHDN and CDR2 FVKESK. V was trimmed by 0 bases and J by 4 bases, leaving 6 bases between them. Here immunoSEQ multiplex PCR was the method, and the copy in TCRdb shows in-frame clones only, minus some. The sample holds some 180,000 clones, around 80% seen once. This clone came up a few times. This sequence was found in a woman of 80 years or more with active or convalescent COVID-19. The chain is built from TRBV14 and TRBJ1-2; D uncertain. Material: peripheral blood. The CDR3 is CASSQESSYGYTF. The CDR3 DNA follows: TGTGCCAGCAGCCAAGAGTCCAGCTATGGCTACACCTTC.